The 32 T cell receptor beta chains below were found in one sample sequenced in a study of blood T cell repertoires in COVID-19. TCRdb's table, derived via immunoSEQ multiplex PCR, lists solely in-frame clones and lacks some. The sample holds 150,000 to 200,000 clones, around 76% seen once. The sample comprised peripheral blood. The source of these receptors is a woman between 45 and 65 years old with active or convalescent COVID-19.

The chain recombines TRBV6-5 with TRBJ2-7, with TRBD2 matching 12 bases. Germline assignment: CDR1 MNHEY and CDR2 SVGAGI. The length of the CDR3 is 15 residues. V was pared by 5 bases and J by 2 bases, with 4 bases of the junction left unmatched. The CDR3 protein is CASSKSSGGAYEQYF. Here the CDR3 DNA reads TGTGCCAGCAGTAAATCTAGCGGGGGGGCCTACGAGCAGTACTTC.

CDR3 coding DNA: TGTGCCACCAGCGCAAAGAGGGCGTCTAGGAGTACGGGCGAGCAGTACTTC. Amino acid sequence: CATSAKRASRSTGEQYF. This chain links TRBV15 with TRBJ2-7, with a weak D call TRBD2 (5 bases). Germline V CDR1 and CDR2: LNHNV, YYDKDF (reference sequence). Between the trimmed V and J ends, which lost 5 bases and 6 bases, there was a span of 26 bases. The CDR3 totals 17 residues.

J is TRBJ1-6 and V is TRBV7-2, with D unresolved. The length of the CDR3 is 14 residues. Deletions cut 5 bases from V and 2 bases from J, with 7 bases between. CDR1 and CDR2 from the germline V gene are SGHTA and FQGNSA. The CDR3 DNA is TGTGCCAGCAGCACCCAGGCCTATAATTCACCCCTCCACTTT. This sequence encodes CASSTQAYNSPLHF.

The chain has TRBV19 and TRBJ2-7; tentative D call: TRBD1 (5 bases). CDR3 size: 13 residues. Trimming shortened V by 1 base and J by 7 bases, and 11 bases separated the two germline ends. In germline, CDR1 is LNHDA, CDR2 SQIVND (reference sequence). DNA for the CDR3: TGTGCCAGTAGTATAGCCCCATGGACAGAGCAGTACTTC. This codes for CASSIAPWTEQYF. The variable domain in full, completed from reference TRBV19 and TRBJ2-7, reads DGGITQSPKYLFRKEGQNVTLSCEQNLNHDAMYWYRQDPGQGLRLIYYSQIVNDFQKGDIAEGYSVSREKKESFPLTVTSAQKNPTAFYLCASSIAPWTEQYFGPGTRLTVT.

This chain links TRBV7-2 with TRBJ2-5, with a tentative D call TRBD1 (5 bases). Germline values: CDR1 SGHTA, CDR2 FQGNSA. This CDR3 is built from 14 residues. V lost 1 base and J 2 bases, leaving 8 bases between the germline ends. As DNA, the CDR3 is TGTGCCAGCAGCTTAGGGACAAGTCAAGAGACCCAGTACTTC. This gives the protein CASSLGTSQETQYF. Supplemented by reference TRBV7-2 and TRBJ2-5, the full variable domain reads GAGVSQSPSNKVTEKGKDVELRCDPISGHTALYWYRQSLGQGLEFLIYFQGNSAPDKSGLPSDRFSAERTGGSVSTLTIQRTQQEDSAVYLCASSLGTSQETQYFGPGTRLLVL.

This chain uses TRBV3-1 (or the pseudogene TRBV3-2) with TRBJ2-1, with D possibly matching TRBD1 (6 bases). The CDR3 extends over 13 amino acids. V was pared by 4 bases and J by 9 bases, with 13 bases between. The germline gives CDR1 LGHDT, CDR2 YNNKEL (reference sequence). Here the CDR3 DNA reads TGTGCCAGCAGCCGATCTAGGGGGAGTGAGCAGTTCTTC. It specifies CASSRSRGSEQFF.

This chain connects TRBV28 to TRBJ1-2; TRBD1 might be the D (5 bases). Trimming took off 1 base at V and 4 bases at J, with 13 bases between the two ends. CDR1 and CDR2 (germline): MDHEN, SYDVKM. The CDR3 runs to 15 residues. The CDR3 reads CASSLSRGIGYGYTF. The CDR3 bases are TGTGCCAGCAGTTTATCGCGGGGGATAGGCTATGGCTACACCTTC.

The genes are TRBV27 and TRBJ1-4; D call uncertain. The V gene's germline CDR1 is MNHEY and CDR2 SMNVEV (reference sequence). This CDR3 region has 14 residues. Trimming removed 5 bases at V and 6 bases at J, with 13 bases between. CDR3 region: CASSPRQTYEKLFF. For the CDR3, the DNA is TGTGCCAGCAGTCCCCGGCAGACTTATGAAAAACTGTTTTTT.

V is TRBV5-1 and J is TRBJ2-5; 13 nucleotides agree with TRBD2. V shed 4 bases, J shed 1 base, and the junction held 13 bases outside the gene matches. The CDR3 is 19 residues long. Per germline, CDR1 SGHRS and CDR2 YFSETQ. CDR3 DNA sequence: TGCGCCAGCAGCACACTCCCCGGGACTAGCGGGACTACCCAAGAGACCCAGTACTTC. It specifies CASSTLPGTSGTTQETQYF.

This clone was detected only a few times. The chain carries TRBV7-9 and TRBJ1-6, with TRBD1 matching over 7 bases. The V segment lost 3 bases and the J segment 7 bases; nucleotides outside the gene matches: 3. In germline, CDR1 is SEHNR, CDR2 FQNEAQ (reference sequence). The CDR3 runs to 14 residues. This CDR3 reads CASSLGQQNSPLHF. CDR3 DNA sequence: TGTGCCAGCAGCTTGGGACAGCAGAATTCACCCCTCCACTTT. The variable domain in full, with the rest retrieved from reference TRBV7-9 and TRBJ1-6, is DTGVSQNPRHKITKRGQNVTFRCDPISEHNRLYWYRQTLGQGPEFLTYFQNEAQLEKSRLLSDRFSAERPKGSFSTLEIQRTEQGDSAMYLCASSLGQQNSPLHFGNGTRLTVT.

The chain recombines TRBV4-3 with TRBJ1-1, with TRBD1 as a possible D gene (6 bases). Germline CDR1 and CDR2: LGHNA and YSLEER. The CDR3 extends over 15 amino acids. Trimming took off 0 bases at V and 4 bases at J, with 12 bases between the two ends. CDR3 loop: CASSQDTGKLTEAFF. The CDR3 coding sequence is TGCGCCAGCAGCCAAGATACAGGGAAGCTCACTGAAGCTTTCTTT.

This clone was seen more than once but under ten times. Here the CDR3 reads CASSLGWGSSGNTIYF. Written as DNA, the CDR3 is TGCGCCAGCAGCTTGGGTTGGGGCAGCTCTGGAAACACCATATATTTT. The V and J genes are TRBV5-1 and TRBJ1-3; TRBD1 is a possible D gene (5 bases). The CDR3 is made up of 16 amino acids. Germline CDR1 reads SGHRS; CDR2 reads YFSETQ. The V and J ends lost 0 bases and 0 bases respectively, with 10 bases between them.

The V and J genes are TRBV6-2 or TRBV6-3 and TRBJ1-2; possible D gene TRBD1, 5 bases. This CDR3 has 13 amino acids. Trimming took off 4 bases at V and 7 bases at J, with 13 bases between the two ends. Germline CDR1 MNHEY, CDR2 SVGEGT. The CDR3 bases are TGTGCCAGCAGTTTACAGGTCGTAGGTGGCTACACCTTC. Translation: CASSLQVVGGYTF.

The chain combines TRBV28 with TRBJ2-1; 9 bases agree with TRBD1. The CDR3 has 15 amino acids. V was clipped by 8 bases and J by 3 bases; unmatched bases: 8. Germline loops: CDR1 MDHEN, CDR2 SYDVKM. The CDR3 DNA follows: TGTGCCAGCCCTCCCCCGACAGGGGGCTACAATGAGCAGTTCTTC. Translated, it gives CASPPPTGGYNEQFF.

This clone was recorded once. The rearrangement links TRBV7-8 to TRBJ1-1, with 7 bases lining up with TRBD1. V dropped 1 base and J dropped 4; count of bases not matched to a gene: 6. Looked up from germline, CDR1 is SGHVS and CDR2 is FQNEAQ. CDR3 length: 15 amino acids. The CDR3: CASSLEQGIGTEAFF. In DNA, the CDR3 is TGTGCCAGCAGCTTAGAACAGGGGATTGGCACTGAAGCTTTCTTT.

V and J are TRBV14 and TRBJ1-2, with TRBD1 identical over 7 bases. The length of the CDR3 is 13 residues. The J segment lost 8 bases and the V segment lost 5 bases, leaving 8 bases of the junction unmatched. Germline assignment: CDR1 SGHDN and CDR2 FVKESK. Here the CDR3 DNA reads TGTGCCAGCAGCAGACCCGGGACAGAAGGCTACACCTTC. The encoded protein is CASSRPGTEGYTF.

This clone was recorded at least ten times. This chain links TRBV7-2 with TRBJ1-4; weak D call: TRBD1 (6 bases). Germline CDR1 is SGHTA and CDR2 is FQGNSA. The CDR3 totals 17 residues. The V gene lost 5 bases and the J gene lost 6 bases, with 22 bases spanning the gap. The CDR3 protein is CASSPGGREGPYEKLFF. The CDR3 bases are TGTGCCAGCAGCCCCGGGGGGCGGGAGGGTCCTTATGAAAAACTGTTTTTT.

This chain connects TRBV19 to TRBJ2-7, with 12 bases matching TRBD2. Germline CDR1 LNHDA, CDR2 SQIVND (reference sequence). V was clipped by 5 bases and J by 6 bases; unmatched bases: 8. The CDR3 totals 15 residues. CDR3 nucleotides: TGTGCCAGTAGTCCTAAGACTAGCGGGAGCTCCGAGCAGTACTTC. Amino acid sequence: CASSPKTSGSSEQYF. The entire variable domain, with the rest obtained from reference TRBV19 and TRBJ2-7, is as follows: DGGITQSPKYLFRKEGQNVTLSCEQNLNHDAMYWYRQDPGQGLRLIYYSQIVNDFQKGDIAEGYSVSREKKESFPLTVTSAQKNPTAFYLCASSPKTSGSSEQYFGPGTRLTVT.

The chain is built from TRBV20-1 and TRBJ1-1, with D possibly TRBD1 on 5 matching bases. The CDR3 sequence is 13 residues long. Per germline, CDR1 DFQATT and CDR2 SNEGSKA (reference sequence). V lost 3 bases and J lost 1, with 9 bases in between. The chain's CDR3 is CSASFGQNTEAFF. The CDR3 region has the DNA TGCAGTGCTAGTTTTGGACAGAACACTGAAGCTTTCTTT.

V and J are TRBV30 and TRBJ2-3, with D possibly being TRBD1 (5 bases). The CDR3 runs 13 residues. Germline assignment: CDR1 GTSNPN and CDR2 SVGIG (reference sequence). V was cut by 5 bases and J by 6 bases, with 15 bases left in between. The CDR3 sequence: CAWYRPRVDTQYF. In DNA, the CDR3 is TGTGCCTGGTACAGGCCCCGAGTGGATACGCAGTATTTT.

CDR3 amino acids: CASSSTGGPFYGYTF. The DNA of the CDR3 is TGTGCCAGCAGCTCCACAGGGGGGCCCTTCTATGGCTACACCTTC. V gene TRBV7-2 combines with J gene TRBJ1-2, with 8 bases matching TRBD1. V trimming: 4 bases; J trimming: 4 bases; junction bases outside the gene matches: 8. The CDR3 sequence is 15 residues long. Germline CDR1 reads SGHTA; CDR2 reads FQGNSA. Full variable domain (remainder filled in from reference TRBV7-2 and TRBJ1-2): GAGVSQSPSNKVTEKGKDVELRCDPISGHTALYWYRQSLGQGLEFLIYFQGNSAPDKSGLPSDRFSAERTGGSVSTLTIQRTQQEDSAVYLCASSSTGGPFYGYTFGSGTRLTVV.

This CDR3 reads CASSQDWGLARAGDTQYF. CDR3 DNA: TGCGCCAGCAGCCAAGATTGGGGACTAGCGCGGGCGGGAGATACGCAGTATTTT. The chain joins TRBV4-1 to TRBJ2-3, with 10 bases aligning to TRBD2. With V trimmed by 0 bases and J by 5 bases, 11 bases remained unmatched. The CDR3 covers 18 residues. CDR1 MGHRA and CDR2 YSYEKL come from the germline V gene.

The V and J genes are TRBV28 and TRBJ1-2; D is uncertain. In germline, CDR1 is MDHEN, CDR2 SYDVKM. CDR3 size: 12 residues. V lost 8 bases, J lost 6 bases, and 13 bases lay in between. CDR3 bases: TGTGCCAGCTATTCCAGCGGCCATGGCTACACCTTC. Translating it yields CASYSSGHGYTF.

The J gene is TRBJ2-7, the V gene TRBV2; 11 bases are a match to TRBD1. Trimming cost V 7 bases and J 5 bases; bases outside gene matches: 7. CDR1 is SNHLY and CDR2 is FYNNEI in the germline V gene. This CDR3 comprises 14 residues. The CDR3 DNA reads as TGTGCCAGCATGGGGGACAGGGGGAGACACGAGCAGTACTTC. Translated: CASMGDRGRHEQYF.

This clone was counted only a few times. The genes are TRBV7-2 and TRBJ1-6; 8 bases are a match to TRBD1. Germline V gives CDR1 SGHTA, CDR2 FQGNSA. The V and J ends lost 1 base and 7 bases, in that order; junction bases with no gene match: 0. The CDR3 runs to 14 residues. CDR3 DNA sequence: TGTGCCAGCAGCTTAGGGACAGGGAATTCACCCCTCCACTTT. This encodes CASSLGTGNSPLHF.

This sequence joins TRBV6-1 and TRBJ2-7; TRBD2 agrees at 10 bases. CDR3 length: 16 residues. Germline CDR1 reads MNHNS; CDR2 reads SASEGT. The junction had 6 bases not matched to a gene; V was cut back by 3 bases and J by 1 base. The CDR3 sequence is CASSDPGTSASYEQYF. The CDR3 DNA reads TGTGCCAGCAGTGATCCCGGGACTAGCGCTTCCTACGAGCAGTACTTC.

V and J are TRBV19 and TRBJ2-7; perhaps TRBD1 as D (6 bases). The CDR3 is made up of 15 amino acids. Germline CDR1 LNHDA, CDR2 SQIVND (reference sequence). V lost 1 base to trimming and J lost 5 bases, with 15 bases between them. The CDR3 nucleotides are TGTGCCAGTAGTATAGGGGGATCCGCAGGGGACGAGCAGTACTTC. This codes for CASSIGGSAGDEQYF.

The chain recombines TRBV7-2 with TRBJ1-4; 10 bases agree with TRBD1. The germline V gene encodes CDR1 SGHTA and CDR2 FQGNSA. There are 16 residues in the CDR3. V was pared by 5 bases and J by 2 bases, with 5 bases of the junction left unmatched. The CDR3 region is CASSIGQGVTNEKLFF. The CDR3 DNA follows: TGTGCCAGCAGCATTGGACAGGGGGTGACTAATGAAAAACTGTTTTTT.

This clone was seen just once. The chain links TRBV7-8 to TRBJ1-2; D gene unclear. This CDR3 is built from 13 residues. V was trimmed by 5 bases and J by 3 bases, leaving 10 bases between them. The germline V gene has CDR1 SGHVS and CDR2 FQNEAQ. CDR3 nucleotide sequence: TGTGCCAGCAGCGCTAGTCCGGACTATGGCTACACCTTC. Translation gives CASSASPDYGYTF.

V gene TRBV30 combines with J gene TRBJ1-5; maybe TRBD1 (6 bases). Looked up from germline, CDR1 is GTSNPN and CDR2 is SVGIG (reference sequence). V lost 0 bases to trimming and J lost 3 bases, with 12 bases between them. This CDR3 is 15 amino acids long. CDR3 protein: CAWSVFGQHNQPQHF. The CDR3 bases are TGTGCCTGGAGTGTCTTTGGACAGCACAATCAGCCCCAGCATTTT.

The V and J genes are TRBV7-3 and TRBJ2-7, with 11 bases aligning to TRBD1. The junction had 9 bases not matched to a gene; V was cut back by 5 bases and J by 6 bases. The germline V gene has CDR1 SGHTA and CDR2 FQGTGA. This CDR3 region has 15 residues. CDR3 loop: CASSLGQGALGEQYF. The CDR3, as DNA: TGTGCCAGCAGCCTCGGACAGGGGGCCCTGGGCGAGCAGTACTTC.

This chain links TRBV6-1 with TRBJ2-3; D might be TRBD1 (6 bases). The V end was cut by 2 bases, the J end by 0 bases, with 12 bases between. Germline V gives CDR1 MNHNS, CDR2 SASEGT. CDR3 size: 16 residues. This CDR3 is CASSEPGTPSTDTQYF. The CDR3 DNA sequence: TGTGCCAGCAGTGAACCCGGGACACCAAGCACAGATACGCAGTATTTT.